A single sample is the source of the 32 T cell receptor beta chains below, sequenced in a study of OX40 agonist ivuxolimab in advanced cancers. Produced via immunoSEQ multiplex PCR; TCRdb's table is partial and in-frame only. The sample records approximately 59,000 clones, 75% to 85% being singletons. The sequencing used CD4+ or CD8+ T cells sorted from blood, collected in a trial of the OX40 agonist ivuxolimab. These receptors came from an adult with an advanced solid tumor such as melanoma, head and neck, liver or kidney cancer.

There are a few counts of this clone. The chain recombines TRBV19 with TRBJ1-5; 8 bases are a match to TRBD1. CDR1 is LNHDA and CDR2 is SQIVND in the germline V gene (reference sequence). This CDR3 has 15 residues. J lost 3 bases, V lost 5 bases, and 6 bases had no gene match. CDR3 bases: TGTGCCAGTAGTCGACAGGGGTACGACAATCAGCCCCAGCATTTT. The encoded protein is CASSRQGYDNQPQHF.

This chain links TRBV5-4 with TRBJ2-5, with no clear D. This CDR3 is 12 amino acids long. Trimming pared 6 bases from V and 2 bases from J, leaving 8 bases between. Germline-derived CDR1 and CDR2 are SGHNT and YYREEE (reference sequence). CDR3 in DNA: TGTGCCAGCACCCGGCCGCAAGAGACCCAGTACTTC. Residues: CASTRPQETQYF.

The chain joins TRBV19 to TRBJ2-7; possible D gene TRBD2, 7 bases. Looked up from germline, CDR1 is LNHDA and CDR2 is SQIVND (reference sequence). Trimming took off 3 bases at V and 5 bases at J, with 14 bases between the two ends. The CDR3 consists of 14 residues. CDR3 in DNA: TGTGCCAGTAGTATTGGCGGGGGCAGCGACGAGCAGTACTTC. Translated, it gives CASSIGGGSDEQYF.

V usage is TRBV19 and J usage is TRBJ1-5; weak D call: TRBD1 (6 bases). Trimming took 1 base from V and 4 from J, leaving 11 bases between them. Per germline, CDR1 LNHDA and CDR2 SQIVND (reference sequence). This CDR3 contains 15 residues. The CDR3 DNA follows: TGTGCCAGTAGTATAGCCCGGACAGTAAATCAGCCCCAGCATTTT. This gives the protein CASSIARTVNQPQHF.

This chain connects TRBV7-3 to TRBJ2-5; either TRBD1 or TRBD2 may supply D (5 bases each). Germline assignment: CDR1 SGHTA and CDR2 FQGTGA. The germline V and J ends were trimmed by 2 bases and 2 bases, with 18 bases remaining between them. This CDR3 is 17 amino acids long. CDR3: CASSLGLVWDGQETQYF. CDR3 coding DNA: TGTGCCAGCAGCTTAGGGTTGGTTTGGGACGGACAAGAGACCCAGTACTTC. The full variable domain, completed using reference TRBV7-3 and TRBJ2-5, is GAGVSQTPSNKVTEKGKYVELRCDPISGHTALYWYRQSLGQGPEFLIYFQGTGAADDSGLPNDRFFAVRPEGSVSTLKIQRTERGDSAVYLCASSLGLVWDGQETQYFGPGTRLLVL.

This clone was seen at least ten times. V gene TRBV2 combines with J gene TRBJ1-3; unclear D gene. The CDR3 has 15 amino acids. V was pared by 6 bases and J by 0 bases, with 12 bases between. Germline CDR1 is SNHLY and CDR2 is FYNNEI. The CDR3 here is CASRLGSSSGNTIYF. Written as DNA, the CDR3 is TGTGCCAGCAGACTTGGATCTAGCTCTGGAAACACCATATATTTT.

The chain recombines TRBV5-4 with TRBJ2-3; TRBD2 is a possible D gene (5 bases). V lost 0 bases and J 5 bases, leaving 10 bases between the germline ends. CDR3 length: 14 residues. Germline lookup yields CDR1 SGHNT and CDR2 YYREEE (reference sequence). The CDR3 loop is CASSLDVGRDTQYF. The CDR3 DNA follows: TGTGCCAGCAGCTTGGATGTGGGGAGAGATACGCAGTATTTT.

Points on this clone: The sample holds other DNA sequences that translate to the same CDR3. The V and J genes are TRBV11-2 and TRBJ1-4; the D is unclear. Trimming cost V 1 base and J 1 base, with 4 bases left between them. In germline, CDR1 is SGHAT, CDR2 FQNNGV. The CDR3 totals 14 residues. CDR3 DNA sequence: TGTGCCAGCAGCTTAGGGGGAACTAATGAAAAACTGTTTTTT. This sequence encodes CASSLGGTNEKLFF. Combining the CDR3 with reference TRBV11-2 and TRBJ1-4 gives the whole variable domain EAGVAQSPRYKIIEKRQSVAFWCNPISGHATLYWYQQILGQGPKLLIQFQNNGVVDDSQLPKDRFSAERLKGVDSTLKIQPAKLEDSAVYLCASSLGGTNEKLFFGSGTQLSVL.

This chain uses TRBV9 with TRBJ1-6; no reliable D call. Between the trimmed V and J ends, which lost 0 bases and 2 bases, there was a span of 12 bases. Germline CDR1 is SGDLS and CDR2 is YYNGEE. The CDR3 loop spans 17 amino acids. CDR3 in DNA: TGTGCCAGCAGCGTAGAGAATGAAATTACCTATAATTCACCCCTCCACTTT. Amino acids: CASSVENEITYNSPLHF.

The gene calls are TRBV19 and TRBJ2-7, with 9 nucleotides matching TRBD1. This CDR3 region has 15 residues. CDR1 is LNHDA, CDR2 SQIVND, per germline (reference sequence). The junction had 9 bases not matched to a gene; V was cut back by 3 bases and J by 6 bases. CDR3 in amino acids: CASSIGTGKIAEQYF. CDR3 in DNA: TGTGCCAGTAGTATCGGGACAGGGAAAATTGCCGAGCAGTACTTC.

The rearrangement joins TRBV6-5 to TRBJ2-7; tentatively, D is TRBD1 (5 bases). V gave up 0 bases and J gave up 1 base, with 10 bases separating them. There are 15 residues in the CDR3. CDR1 is MNHEY and CDR2 is SVGAGI in the germline V gene. CDR3 sequence reads: CASSYSRTPSYEQYF. CDR3 coding DNA: TGTGCCAGCAGTTACTCGAGGACACCGTCCTACGAGCAGTACTTC.

This chain uses TRBV16 with TRBJ2-7; no definite D call. The CDR3 is 11 amino acids. The V gene's germline CDR1 is KGHSY and CDR2 FQNENV. Trimming took off 4 bases at V and 1 base at J, with 2 bases between the two ends. The CDR3, as DNA: TGTGCCAGCAGCCGATCCTACGAGCAGTACTTC. Amino acid sequence: CASSRSYEQYF.

This clone was detected once. The rearrangement links TRBV5-1 to TRBJ2-5; 13 bases align to TRBD2. CDR1 and CDR2 (germline): SGHRS, YFSETQ. The CDR3 length is 17 residues. Trimming at V came to 5 bases and at J to 1 base, leaving 8 bases not matched to a gene. CDR3 DNA: TGCGCCAGCAGGGCCGGGACTAGCGGGGTCTCCCAAGAGACCCAGTACTTC. Protein sequence: CASRAGTSGVSQETQYF.

The gene calls are TRBV5-1 and TRBJ2-7; weak D call: TRBD1 (6 bases). CDR3 length equals 14 residues. Trimming stripped 4 bases from V and 1 base from J, with 12 bases between. Germline CDR1 is SGHRS and CDR2 is YFSETQ. Written as DNA, the CDR3 is TGCGCCAGCAGCAGAACCCAGGGGTCCTACGAGCAGTACTTC. Encoded protein: CASSRTQGSYEQYF.

The chain is built from TRBV6-4 and TRBJ2-3, with D tentatively TRBD2 (6 bases). The germline gives CDR1 MRHNA, CDR2 SNTAGT. V gave up 4 bases and J gave up 1 base, with 15 bases separating them. The CDR3 extends over 16 amino acids. CDR3 bases: TGTGCCAGCAGTGGCCTCACTAGCATACGCACAGATACGCAGTATTTT. It is translated as CASSGLTSIRTDTQYF.

This clone was recorded only once. This rearrangement joins TRBV7-2 to TRBJ1-2; D is ambiguous. The CDR3 is made up of 13 amino acids. The germline CDR1 and CDR2 sequences are SGHTA and FQGNSA. V lost 4 bases and J lost 4, with 10 bases in between. The CDR3 nucleotides read TGTGCCAGCAGCTGGACGGACTTCTATGGCTACACCTTC. The encoded protein is CASSWTDFYGYTF.

The chain combines TRBV27 with TRBJ2-3; D assignment may be TRBD1 or TRBD2 (7 bases each). This CDR3 region has 19 residues. V was pared by 5 bases and J by 3 bases, with 27 bases between. Germline-derived CDR1 and CDR2 are MNHEY and SMNVEV (reference sequence). The CDR3 reads CASSALAGGGTTMTDTQYF. CDR3 nucleotide sequence: TGTGCCAGCAGTGCACTAGCAGGGGGGGGGACCACCATGACAGATACGCAGTATTTT.

This sequence joins TRBV19 and TRBJ1-5; TRBD1 aligns across 8 bases. Germline V CDR1 and CDR2: LNHDA, SQIVND (reference sequence). Trimming removed 3 bases from V and 7 bases from J; junction bases left unmatched: 8. CDR3 length: 15 amino acids. CDR3 DNA sequence: TGTGCCAGTAGTATCTCGGGACAGGAGGGACAGCCCCAGCATTTT. This translates into CASSISGQEGQPQHF. Together with reference TRBV19 and TRBJ1-5, the CDR3 gives the full variable domain: DGGITQSPKYLFRKEGQNVTLSCEQNLNHDAMYWYRQDPGQGLRLIYYSQIVNDFQKGDIAEGYSVSREKKESFPLTVTSAQKNPTAFYLCASSISGQEGQPQHFGDGTRLSIL.

The V call is TRBV5-8, the J call TRBJ2-2, with D maybe TRBD2 (6 bases). The length of the CDR3 is 15 residues. Per germline, CDR1 SGHTS and CDR2 YDEGEE. V lost 4 bases, J lost 3 bases, and 13 bases lay in between. CDR3 nucleotide sequence: TGTGCCAGCAGCCTCGGGACTCGCGACACCGGGGAGCTGTTTTTT. Translated, it gives CASSLGTRDTGELFF.

The chain employs TRBV6-5 and TRBJ2-7, with 7 bases identical to TRBD1. Trimming cost V 2 bases and J 2 bases; bases outside gene matches: 3. CDR3 length: 14 residues. CDR1 is MNHEY, CDR2 SVGAGI, per germline. CDR3: CASSYHRGTYEQYF. CDR3 coding DNA: TGTGCCAGCAGTTACCACAGGGGCACCTACGAGCAGTACTTC.

CDR3 sequence (DNA): TGTGCCAGCAGCAAATCGGGGGCAGGGGATAGCAATCAGCCCCAGCATTTT. Its protein is CASSKSGAGDSNQPQHF. This chain uses TRBV21-1 with TRBJ1-5. TRBV21-1 is assigned pseudogene status. This CDR3 spans 17 amino acids.

The chain employs TRBV21-1 and TRBJ2-7; no DNA check was done on the table's D call, TRBD1. TRBV21-1 is given as a pseudogene. CDR3 size: 15 residues. For the CDR3, the DNA is TGTGCCAGCAGCATCCCGGGACAAGACTCCTACGAGCAGTACTTC. Protein: CASSIPGQDSYEQYF.

This clone has a single count. This chain uses TRBV5-1 with TRBJ1-3; 7 positions match TRBD1. From germline, CDR1 is SGHRS and CDR2 YFSETQ. There are 16 residues in the CDR3. After removal of 0 bases from V and 4 bases from J, the junction contained 7 bases not matched to a gene. CDR3 amino acids: CASSLVPTGDGNTIYF. In DNA, the CDR3 is TGCGCCAGCAGCTTGGTTCCCACAGGGGACGGAAACACCATATATTTT. Filled out from reference TRBV5-1 and TRBJ1-3, the complete variable domain reads KAGVTQTPRYLIKTRGQQVTLSCSPISGHRSVSWYQQTPGQGLQFLFEYFSETQRNKGNFPGRFSGRQFSNSRSEMNVSTLELGDSALYLCASSLVPTGDGNTIYFGEGSWLTVV.

Here the CDR3 reads CASSQERTSGAHEQYF. In nucleotides, the CDR3 is TGCGCCAGCAGCCAAGAAAGGACTAGCGGGGCTCACGAGCAGTACTTC. This chain links TRBV4-1 with TRBJ2-7; TRBD2 aligns across 12 bases. This CDR3 is built from 16 residues. From germline, CDR1 is MGHRA and CDR2 YSYEKL. The junction had 5 bases not matched to a gene; V was cut back by 0 bases and J by 5 bases.

The V and J genes are TRBV6-5 and TRBJ2-5; D is possibly TRBD1 or TRBD2 (5 bases each). Germline-derived CDR1 and CDR2 are MNHEY and SVGAGI. This CDR3 region has 13 residues. Trimming pared 2 bases from V and 4 bases from J, leaving 8 bases between. DNA for the CDR3: TGTGCCAGCAGTTACCAGGGACCAGAGACCCAGTACTTC. Its protein product is CASSYQGPETQYF.

This chain joins TRBV6-1 and TRBJ2-5; TRBD2 might be the D (5 bases). Germline V gives CDR1 MNHNS, CDR2 SASEGT. The length of the CDR3 is 14 residues. The V gene lost 1 base and the J gene lost 7 bases, with 13 bases spanning the gap. CDR3 DNA sequence: TGTGCCAGCAGTGAAGGAGGCGGGCTGGGGACCCAGTACTTC. The encoded protein is CASSEGGGLGTQYF.

This chain links TRBV28 with TRBJ2-3, with TRBD2 matching 12 bases. CDR1 MDHEN and CDR2 SYDVKM come from the germline V gene. This CDR3 comprises 15 residues. After removal of 3 bases from V and 5 bases from J, the junction contained 3 bases not matched to a gene. This chain's CDR3 is CASSFLAGGLDTQYF. The CDR3 DNA is TGTGCCAGCAGTTTTCTAGCGGGGGGGTTAGATACGCAGTATTTT. The entire variable domain, with the rest obtained from reference TRBV28 and TRBJ2-3, is as follows: DVKVTQSSRYLVKRTGEKVFLECVQDMDHENMFWYRQDPGLGLRLIYFSYDVKMKEKGDIPEGYSVSREKKERFSLILESASTNQTSMYLCASSFLAGGLDTQYFGPGTRLTVL.

The chain carries TRBV6-5 and TRBJ2-3, with D possibly being TRBD1 (7 bases). V dropped 4 bases and J dropped 13 bases, with 15 bases sitting between them. The CDR3 covers 12 residues. Germline lookup yields CDR1 MNHEY and CDR2 SVGAGI. The CDR3 region has the DNA TGTGCCAGCAGTTCACTCCAGGGGGGCGAGTATTTT. It translates to CASSSLQGGEYF.

This clone was detected only a few times. The chain links TRBV4-2 to TRBJ2-7; TRBD2 matches 11 bases. Germline values: CDR1 LGHNA, CDR2 YNFKEQ. Trimming removed 3 bases from V and 6 bases from J; junction bases left unmatched: 7. The CDR3 covers 15 residues. The CDR3, as DNA: TGTGCCAGCAGCCAGGGGGAACTAGCGGGGGCCGAGCAGTACTTC. This translates into CASSQGELAGAEQYF.

The chain links TRBV19 to TRBJ2-1; TRBD2 matches 11 bases. Germline CDR1 reads LNHDA; CDR2 reads SQIVND (reference sequence). The CDR3 runs 14 residues. Trimming at V came to 6 bases and at J to 7 bases, leaving 5 bases not matched to a gene. The CDR3 bases are TGTGCCAGTAGCTCTAGCGGGGGGCCTAATGAGCAGTTCTTC. Translating gives CASSSSGGPNEQFF.

The chain couples TRBV27 to TRBJ1-6; D remains unclear. The CDR3 has 14 amino acids. Trimming stripped 1 base from V and 7 bases from J, with 8 bases between. Germline CDR1 is MNHEY and CDR2 is SMNVEV (reference sequence). Written as DNA, the CDR3 is TGTGCCAGCAGTTTATTTGGTGCGAATTCACCCCTCCACTTT. Its translation: CASSLFGANSPLHF.

The chain is built from TRBV6-6 and TRBJ1-6, with a tentative D call TRBD1 (6 bases). Trimming pared 7 bases from V and 4 bases from J, leaving 17 bases between. Germline-derived CDR1 and CDR2 are MNHNY and SVGAGI (reference sequence). The CDR3 consists of 16 residues. CDR3 in amino acids: CASTYGQITYNSPLHF. CDR3 bases: TGTGCCAGCACTTATGGACAGATCACTTATAATTCACCCCTCCACTTT.